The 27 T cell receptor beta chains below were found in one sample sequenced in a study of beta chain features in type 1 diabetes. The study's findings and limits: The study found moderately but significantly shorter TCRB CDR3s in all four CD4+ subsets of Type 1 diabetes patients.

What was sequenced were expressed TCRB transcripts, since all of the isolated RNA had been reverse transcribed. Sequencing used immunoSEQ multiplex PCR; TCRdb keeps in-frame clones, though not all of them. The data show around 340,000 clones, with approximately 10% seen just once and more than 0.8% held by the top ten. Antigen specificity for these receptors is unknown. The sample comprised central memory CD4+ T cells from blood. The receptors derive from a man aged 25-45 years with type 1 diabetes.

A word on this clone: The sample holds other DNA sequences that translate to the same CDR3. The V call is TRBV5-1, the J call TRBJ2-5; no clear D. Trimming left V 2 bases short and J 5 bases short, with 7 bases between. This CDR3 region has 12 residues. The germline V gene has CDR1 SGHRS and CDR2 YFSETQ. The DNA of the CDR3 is TGCGCCAGCAGCTTAGAAAGCGAGACCCAGTACTTC. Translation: CASSLESETQYF.

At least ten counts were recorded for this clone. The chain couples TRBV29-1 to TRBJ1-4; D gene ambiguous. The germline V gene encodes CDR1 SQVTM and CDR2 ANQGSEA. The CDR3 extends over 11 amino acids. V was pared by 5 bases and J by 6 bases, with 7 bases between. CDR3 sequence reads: CSVISYEKLFF. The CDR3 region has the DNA TGCAGCGTTATATCCTATGAAAAACTGTTTTTT.

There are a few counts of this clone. The CDR3 protein is CASSPRDRSGASETQYF. The CDR3 bases are TGTGCCAGCAGCCCGAGGGACAGGTCGGGGGCAAGCGAGACCCAGTACTTC. V is TRBV9 and J is TRBJ2-5; 8 bases are a match to TRBD1. V lost 4 bases, J lost 5 bases, and 16 bases stayed unmatched. The V gene's germline CDR1 is SGDLS and CDR2 YYNGEE. The CDR3 loop spans 17 amino acids.

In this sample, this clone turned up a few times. DNA of the CDR3: TGTGCCAGCAGCCAAGGCACGACAGGGCTCCACTACGAGCAGTACTTC. This encodes CASSQGTTGLHYEQYF. This rearrangement joins TRBV14 to TRBJ2-7; 7 bases are a match to TRBD1. The CDR3 totals 16 residues. Germline CDR1 SGHDN, CDR2 FVKESK. The V gene end was trimmed by 1 base and the J gene end by 3 bases; junction bases not matched to a gene: 9.

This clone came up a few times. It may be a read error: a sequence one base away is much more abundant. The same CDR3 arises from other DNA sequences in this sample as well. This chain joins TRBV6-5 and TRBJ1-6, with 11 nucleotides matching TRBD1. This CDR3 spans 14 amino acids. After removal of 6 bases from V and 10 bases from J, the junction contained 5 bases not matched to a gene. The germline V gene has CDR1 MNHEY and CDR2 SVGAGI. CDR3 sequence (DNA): TGTGCCAGCAGCGCCGGGACAGGGGGGTCACCCCTCCACTTT. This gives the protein CASSAGTGGSPLHF.

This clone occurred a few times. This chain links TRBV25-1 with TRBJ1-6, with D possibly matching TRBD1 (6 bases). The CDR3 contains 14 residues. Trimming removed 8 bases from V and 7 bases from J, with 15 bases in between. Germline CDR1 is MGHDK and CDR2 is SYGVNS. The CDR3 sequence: CASGQDRINSPLHF. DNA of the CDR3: TGTGCCAGCGGGCAGGACAGAATAAATTCACCCCTCCACTTT.

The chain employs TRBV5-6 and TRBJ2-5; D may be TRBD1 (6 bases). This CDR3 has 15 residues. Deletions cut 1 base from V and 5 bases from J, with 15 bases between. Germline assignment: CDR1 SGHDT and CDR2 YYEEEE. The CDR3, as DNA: TGTGCCAGCAGCTTGTTCAACAGGGAGACGGAGACCCAGTACTTC. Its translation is CASSLFNRETETQYF.

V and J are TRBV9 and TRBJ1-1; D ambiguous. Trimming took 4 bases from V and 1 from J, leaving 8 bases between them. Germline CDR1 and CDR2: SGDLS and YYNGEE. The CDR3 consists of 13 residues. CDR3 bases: TGTGCCAGCAGCATGCACACGAACACTGAAGCTTTCTTT. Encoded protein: CASSMHTNTEAFF.

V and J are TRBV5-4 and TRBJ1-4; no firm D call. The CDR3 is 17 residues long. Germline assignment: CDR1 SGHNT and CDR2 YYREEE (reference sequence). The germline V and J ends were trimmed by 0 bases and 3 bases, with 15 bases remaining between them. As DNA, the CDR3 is TGTGCCAGCAGCTTGGCCGGCGGGATGGGAGCTAATGAAAAACTGTTTTTT. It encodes CASSLAGGMGANEKLFF.

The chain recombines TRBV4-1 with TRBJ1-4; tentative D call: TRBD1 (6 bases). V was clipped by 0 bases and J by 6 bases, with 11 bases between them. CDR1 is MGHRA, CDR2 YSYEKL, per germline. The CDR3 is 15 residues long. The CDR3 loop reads CASSQEERQDEKLFF. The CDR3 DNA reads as TGCGCCAGCAGCCAAGAGGAACGACAGGATGAAAAACTGTTTTTT.

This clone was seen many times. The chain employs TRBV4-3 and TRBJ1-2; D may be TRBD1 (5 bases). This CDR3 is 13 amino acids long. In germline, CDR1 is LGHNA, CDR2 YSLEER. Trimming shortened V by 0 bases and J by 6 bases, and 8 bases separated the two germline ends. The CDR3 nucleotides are TGCGCCAGCAGCCAAGACGTGGGGGATGGCTACACCTTC. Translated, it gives CASSQDVGDGYTF.

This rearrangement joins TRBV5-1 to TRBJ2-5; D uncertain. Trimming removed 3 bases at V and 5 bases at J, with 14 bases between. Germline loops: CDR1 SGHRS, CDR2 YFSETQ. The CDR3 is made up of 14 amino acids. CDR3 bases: TGCGCCAGCAGCTACGCCCTGCCGCGGGAGACCCAGTACTTC. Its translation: CASSYALPRETQYF.

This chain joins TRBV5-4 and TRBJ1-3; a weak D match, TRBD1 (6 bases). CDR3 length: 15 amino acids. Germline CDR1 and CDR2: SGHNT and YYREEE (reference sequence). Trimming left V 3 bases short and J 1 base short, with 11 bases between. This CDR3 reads CASSSQGSSGNTIYF. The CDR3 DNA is TGTGCCAGCAGCTCACAGGGAAGTTCTGGAAACACCATATATTTT.

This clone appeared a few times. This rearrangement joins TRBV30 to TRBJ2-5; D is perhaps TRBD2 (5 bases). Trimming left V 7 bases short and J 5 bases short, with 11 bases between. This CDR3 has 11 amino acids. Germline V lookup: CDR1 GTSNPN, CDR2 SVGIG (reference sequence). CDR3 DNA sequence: TGTGCCTCCAAGGGAGTGGAGACCCAGTACTTC. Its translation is CASKGVETQYF.

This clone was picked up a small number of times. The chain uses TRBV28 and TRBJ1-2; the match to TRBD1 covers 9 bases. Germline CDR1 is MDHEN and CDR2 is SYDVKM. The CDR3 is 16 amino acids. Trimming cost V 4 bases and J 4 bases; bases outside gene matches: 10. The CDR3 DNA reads TGTGCCAGCAGTTACCCACAGGGGGCGCAGGGCTATGGCTACACCTTC. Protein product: CASSYPQGAQGYGYTF.

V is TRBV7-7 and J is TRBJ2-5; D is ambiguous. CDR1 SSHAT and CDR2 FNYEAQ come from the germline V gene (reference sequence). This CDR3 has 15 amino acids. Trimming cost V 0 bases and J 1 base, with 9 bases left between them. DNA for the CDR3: TGTGCCAGCAGCTTAGCGCCGGGCAGCCAAGAGACCCAGTACTTC. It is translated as CASSLAPGSQETQYF. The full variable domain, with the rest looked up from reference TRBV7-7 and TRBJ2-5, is GAGVSQSPRYKVTKRGQDVTLRCDPISSHATLYWYQQALGQGPEFLTYFNYEAQPDKSGLPSDRFSAERPEGSISTLTIQRTEQRDSAMYRCASSLAPGSQETQYFGPGTRLLVL.

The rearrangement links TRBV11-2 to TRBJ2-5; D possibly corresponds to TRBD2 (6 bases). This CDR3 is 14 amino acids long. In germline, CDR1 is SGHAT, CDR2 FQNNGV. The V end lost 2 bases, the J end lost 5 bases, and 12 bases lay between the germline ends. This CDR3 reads CASSLIRGTETQYF. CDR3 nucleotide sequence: TGTGCCAGCAGCTTAATACGGGGGACGGAGACCCAGTACTTC.

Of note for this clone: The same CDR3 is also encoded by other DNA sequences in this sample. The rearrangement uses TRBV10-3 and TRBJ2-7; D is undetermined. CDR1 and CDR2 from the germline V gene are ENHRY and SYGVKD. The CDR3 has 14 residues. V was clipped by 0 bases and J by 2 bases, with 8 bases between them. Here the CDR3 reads CAISESRSTYEQYF. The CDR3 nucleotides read TGTGCCATCAGTGAGTCTAGAAGTACCTACGAGCAGTACTTC.

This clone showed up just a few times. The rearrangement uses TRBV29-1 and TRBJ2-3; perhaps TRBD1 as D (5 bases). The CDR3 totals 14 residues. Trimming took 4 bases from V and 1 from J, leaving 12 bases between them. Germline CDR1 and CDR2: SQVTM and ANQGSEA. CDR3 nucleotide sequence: TGCAGCGTTGGAATGCGACAGCGCACAGATACGCAGTATTTT. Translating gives CSVGMRQRTDTQYF.

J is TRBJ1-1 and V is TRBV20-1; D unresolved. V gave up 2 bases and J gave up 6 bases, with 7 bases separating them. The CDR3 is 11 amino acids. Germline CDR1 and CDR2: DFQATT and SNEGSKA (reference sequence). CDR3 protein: CSARLPPEAFF. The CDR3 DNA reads TGCAGTGCTAGACTTCCCCCTGAAGCTTTCTTT.

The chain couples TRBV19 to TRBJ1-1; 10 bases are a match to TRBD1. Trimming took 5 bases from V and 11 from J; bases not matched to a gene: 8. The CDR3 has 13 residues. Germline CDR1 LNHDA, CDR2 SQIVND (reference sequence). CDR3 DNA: TGTGCCAGTAGTCCGTGGGACAGGGGAAAGGCTTTCTTT. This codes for CASSPWDRGKAFF.

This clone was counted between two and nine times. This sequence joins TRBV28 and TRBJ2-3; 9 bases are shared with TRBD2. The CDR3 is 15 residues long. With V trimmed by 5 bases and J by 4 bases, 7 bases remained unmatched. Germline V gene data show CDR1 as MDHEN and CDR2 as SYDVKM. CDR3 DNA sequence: TGTGCCAGCAGTCCCCAGCGGGGGGCTCCAGATACGCAGTATTTT. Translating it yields CASSPQRGAPDTQYF.

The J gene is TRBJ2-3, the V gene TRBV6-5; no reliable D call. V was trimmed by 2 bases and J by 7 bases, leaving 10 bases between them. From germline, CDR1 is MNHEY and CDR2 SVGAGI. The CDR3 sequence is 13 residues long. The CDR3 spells CASSYGQLHTQYF. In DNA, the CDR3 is TGTGCCAGCAGTTACGGCCAGCTACATACGCAGTATTTT.

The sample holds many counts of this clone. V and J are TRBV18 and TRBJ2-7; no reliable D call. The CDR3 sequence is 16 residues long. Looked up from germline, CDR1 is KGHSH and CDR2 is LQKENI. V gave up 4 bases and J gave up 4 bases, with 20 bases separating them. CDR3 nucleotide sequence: TGTGCCAGCTCACGTAGCCAAGGCGCGTATGGTTACGAGCAGTACTTC. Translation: CASSRSQGAYGYEQYF.

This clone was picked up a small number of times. The CDR3 nucleotides are TGTGCCAGACCCCGAGCATTGGGCGAACCGAACTATGGCTACACCTTC. Its protein is CARPRALGEPNYGYTF. The rearrangement links TRBV11-3 to TRBJ1-2; D ambiguous. In germline, CDR1 is SGHNT, CDR2 YENEEA. The CDR3 loop spans 16 amino acids. V was cut by 9 bases and J by 2 bases, with 22 bases left in between.

The CDR3 reads CASSPAGVRTDTQYF. The CDR3 DNA sequence: TGTGCCAGCTCACCCGCGGGGGTGCGCACAGATACGCAGTATTTT. The rearrangement links TRBV18 to TRBJ2-3; 7 nucleotides match TRBD2. CDR1 is KGHSH, CDR2 LQKENI, per germline. The junction had 4 bases not matched to a gene; V was cut back by 3 bases and J by 1 base. This CDR3 is 15 amino acids long.

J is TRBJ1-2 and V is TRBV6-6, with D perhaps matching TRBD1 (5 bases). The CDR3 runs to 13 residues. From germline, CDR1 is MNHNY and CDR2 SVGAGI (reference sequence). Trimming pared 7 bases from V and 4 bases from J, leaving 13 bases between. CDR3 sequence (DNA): TGTGCCAGCACCAGAAGTGGGGGCTATGGCTACACCTTC. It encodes CASTRSGGYGYTF.